Given below is one TCR beta chain in context. This specimen belongs to a study of identical twins. With V trimmed by 1 base and J by 3 bases, 2 bases remained unmatched. The CDR3 is made up of 16 amino acids. The germline V gene encodes CDR1 LNHDA and CDR2 SQIVND (reference sequence). MiXCR, run by TCRdb on the 5' RACE reads, gives a single entry per CDR3 protein. Among 200,000 to 250,000 distinct CDR3 sequences listed, 6.5% were seen once. The data were also submitted as part of a second study, on T cells expressing NK-cell markers. This second report adds: Among the eight sequenced donors, seven tested HCMV-seropositive and one tested seronegative.

The V call is TRBV19, the J call TRBJ2-1, with 11 bases that match TRBD2. The specimen was CD8+ T cells sorted from blood. This receptor was taken from a woman between 18 and 29 years old in good health. The CDR3 protein is CASSIVAGGVYNEQFF. The CDR3, as DNA: TGTGCCAGTAGTATAGTAGCGGGAGGGGTCTACAATGAGCAGTTCTTC.